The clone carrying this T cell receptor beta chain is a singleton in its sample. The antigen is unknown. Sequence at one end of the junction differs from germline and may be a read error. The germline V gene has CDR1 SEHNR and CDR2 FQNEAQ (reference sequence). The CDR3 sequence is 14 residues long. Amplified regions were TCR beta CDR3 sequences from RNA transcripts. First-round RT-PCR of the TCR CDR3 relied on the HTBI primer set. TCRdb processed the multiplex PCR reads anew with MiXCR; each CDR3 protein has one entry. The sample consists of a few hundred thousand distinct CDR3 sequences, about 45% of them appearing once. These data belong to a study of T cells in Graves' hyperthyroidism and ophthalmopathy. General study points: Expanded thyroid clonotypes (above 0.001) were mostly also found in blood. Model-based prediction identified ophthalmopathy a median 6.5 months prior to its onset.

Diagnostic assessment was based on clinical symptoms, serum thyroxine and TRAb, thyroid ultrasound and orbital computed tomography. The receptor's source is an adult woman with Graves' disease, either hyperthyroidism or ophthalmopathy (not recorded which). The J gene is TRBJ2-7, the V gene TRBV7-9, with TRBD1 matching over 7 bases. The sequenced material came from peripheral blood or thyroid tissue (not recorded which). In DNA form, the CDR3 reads TGTGCCAGCAGCCCCGGTCAGGGACAGTTTGATCAAGACTTC. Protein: CASSPGQGQFDQDF.